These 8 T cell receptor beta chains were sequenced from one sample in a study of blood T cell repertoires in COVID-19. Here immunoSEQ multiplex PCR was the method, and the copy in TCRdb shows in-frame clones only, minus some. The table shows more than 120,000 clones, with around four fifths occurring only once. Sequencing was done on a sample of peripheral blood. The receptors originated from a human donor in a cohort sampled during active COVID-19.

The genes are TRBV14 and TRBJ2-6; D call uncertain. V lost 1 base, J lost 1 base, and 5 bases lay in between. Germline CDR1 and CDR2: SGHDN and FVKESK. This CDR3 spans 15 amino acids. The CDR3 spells CASSQGISGANVLTF. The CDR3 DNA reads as TGTGCCAGCAGCCAAGGTATTTCTGGGGCCAACGTCCTGACTTTC.

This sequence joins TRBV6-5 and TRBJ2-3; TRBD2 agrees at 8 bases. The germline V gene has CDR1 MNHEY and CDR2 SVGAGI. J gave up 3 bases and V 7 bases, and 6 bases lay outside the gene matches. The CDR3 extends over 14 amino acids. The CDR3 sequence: CASTAGGITDTQYF. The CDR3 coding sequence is TGTGCCAGCACCGCGGGGGGAATAACAGATACGCAGTATTTT.

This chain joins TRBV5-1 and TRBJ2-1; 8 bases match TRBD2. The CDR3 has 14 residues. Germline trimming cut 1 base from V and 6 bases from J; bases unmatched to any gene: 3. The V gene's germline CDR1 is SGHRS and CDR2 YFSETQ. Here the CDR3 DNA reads TGCGCCAGCAGCTTGACGGGAGGGCGCAATGAGCAGTTCTTC. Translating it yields CASSLTGGRNEQFF.

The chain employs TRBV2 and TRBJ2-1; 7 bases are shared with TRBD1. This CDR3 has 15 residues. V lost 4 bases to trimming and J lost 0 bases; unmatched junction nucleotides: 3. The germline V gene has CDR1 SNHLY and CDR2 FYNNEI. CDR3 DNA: TGTGCCAGCAGTGCGGGACAGATCTCCTACAATGAGCAGTTCTTC. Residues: CASSAGQISYNEQFF.

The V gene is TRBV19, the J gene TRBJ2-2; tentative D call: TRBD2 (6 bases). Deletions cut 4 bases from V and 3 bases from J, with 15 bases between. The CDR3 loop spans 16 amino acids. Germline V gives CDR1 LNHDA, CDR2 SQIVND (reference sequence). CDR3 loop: CASSTRGTPHTGELFF. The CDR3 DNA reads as TGTGCCAGTAGTACAAGAGGGACTCCCCACACCGGGGAGCTGTTTTTT. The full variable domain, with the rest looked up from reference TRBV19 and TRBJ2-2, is DGGITQSPKYLFRKEGQNVTLSCEQNLNHDAMYWYRQDPGQGLRLIYYSQIVNDFQKGDIAEGYSVSREKKESFPLTVTSAQKNPTAFYLCASSTRGTPHTGELFFGEGSRLTVL.

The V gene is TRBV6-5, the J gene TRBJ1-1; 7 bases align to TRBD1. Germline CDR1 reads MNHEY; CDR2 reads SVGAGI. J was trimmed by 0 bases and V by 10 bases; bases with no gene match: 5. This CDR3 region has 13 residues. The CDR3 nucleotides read TGTGCCACCCAGGGACAGCTGAACACTGAAGCTTTCTTT. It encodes CATQGQLNTEAFF.

CDR3 sequence: CASSVDRLNNSPLHF. The CDR3 coding sequence is TGCGCCAGCAGCGTCGACAGGTTAAATAATTCACCCCTCCACTTT. The rearrangement joins TRBV5-1 to TRBJ1-6; a weak D match, TRBD1 (6 bases). V was trimmed by 4 bases and J by 5 bases, leaving 13 bases between them. The CDR3 consists of 15 residues. Germline V CDR1 and CDR2: SGHRS, YFSETQ.

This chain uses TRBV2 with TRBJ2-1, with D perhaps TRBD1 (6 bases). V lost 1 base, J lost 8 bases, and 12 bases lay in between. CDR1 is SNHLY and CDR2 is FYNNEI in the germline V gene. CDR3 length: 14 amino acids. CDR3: CASSEGWGLDEQFF. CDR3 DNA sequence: TGTGCCAGCAGTGAAGGCTGGGGGCTCGATGAGCAGTTCTTC. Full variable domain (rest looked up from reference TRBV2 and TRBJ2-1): EPEVTQTPSHQVTQMGQEVILRCVPISNHLYFYWYRQILGQKVEFLVSFYNNEISEKSEIFDDQFSVERPDGSNFTLKIRSTKLEDSAMYFCASSEGWGLDEQFFGPGTRLTVL.